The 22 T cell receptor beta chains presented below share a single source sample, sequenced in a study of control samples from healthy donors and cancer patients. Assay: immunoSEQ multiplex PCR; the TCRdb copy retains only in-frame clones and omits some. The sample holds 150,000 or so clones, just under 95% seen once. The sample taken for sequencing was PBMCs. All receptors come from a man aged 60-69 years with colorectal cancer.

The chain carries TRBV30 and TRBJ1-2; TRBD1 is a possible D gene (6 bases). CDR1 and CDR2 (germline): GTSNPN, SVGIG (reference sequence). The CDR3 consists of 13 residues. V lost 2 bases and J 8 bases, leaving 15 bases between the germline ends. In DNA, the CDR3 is TGTGCCTGGAGTTCCAGGGGTGTTGAGGGCTACACCTTC. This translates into CAWSSRGVEGYTF.

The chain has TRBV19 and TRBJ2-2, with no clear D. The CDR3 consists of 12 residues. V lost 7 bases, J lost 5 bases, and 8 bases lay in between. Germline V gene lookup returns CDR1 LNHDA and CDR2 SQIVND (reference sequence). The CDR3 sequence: CASTPLTGELFF. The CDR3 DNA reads TGTGCCAGTACCCCTTTAACCGGGGAGCTGTTTTTT.

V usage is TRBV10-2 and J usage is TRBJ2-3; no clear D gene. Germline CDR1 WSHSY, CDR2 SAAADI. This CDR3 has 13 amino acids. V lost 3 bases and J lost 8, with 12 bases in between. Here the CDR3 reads CASSDNLERTQYF. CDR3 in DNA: TGCGCCAGCAGTGATAACTTAGAGCGTACGCAGTATTTT.

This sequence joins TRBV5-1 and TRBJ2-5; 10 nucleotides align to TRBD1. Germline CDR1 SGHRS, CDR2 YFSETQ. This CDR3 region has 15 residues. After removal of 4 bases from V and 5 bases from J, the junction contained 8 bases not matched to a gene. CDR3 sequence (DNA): TGCGCCAGCAGCAACAGACAGGGGGCTGGGGAGACCCAGTACTTC. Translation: CASSNRQGAGETQYF.

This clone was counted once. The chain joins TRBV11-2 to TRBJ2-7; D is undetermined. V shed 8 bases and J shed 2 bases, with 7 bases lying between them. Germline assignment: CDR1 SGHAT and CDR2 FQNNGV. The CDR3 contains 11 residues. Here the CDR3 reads CASGLTYEQYF. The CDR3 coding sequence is TGTGCCAGCGGGTTGACCTACGAGCAGTACTTC.

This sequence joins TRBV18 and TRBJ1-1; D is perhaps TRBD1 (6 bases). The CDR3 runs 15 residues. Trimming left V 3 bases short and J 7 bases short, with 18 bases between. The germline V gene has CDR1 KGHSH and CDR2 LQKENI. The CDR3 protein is CASSPTGTSKVEAFF. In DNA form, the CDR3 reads TGTGCCAGCTCACCCACCGGGACATCTAAGGTTGAAGCTTTCTTT.

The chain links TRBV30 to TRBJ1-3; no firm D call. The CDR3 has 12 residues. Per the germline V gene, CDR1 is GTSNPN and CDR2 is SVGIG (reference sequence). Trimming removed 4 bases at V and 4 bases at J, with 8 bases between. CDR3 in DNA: TGTGCCTGGACAGGACCCGGAAACACCATATATTTT. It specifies CAWTGPGNTIYF.

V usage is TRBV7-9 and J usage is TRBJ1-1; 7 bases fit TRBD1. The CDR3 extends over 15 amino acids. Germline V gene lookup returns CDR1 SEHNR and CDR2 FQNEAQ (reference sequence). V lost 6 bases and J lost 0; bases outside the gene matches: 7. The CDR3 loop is CASSQKGQLNTEAFF. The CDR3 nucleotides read TGTGCCAGCAGTCAGAAGGGACAGCTGAACACTGAAGCTTTCTTT.

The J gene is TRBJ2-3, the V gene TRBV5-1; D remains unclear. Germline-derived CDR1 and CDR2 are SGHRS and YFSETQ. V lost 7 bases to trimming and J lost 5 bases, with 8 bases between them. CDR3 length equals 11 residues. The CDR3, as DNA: TGCGCCAGCCGAGTTCAAGATACGCAGTATTTT. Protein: CASRVQDTQYF. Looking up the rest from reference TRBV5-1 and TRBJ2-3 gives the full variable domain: KAGVTQTPRYLIKTRGQQVTLSCSPISGHRSVSWYQQTPGQGLQFLFEYFSETQRNKGNFPGRFSGRQFSNSRSEMNVSTLELGDSALYLCASRVQDTQYFGPGTRLTVL.

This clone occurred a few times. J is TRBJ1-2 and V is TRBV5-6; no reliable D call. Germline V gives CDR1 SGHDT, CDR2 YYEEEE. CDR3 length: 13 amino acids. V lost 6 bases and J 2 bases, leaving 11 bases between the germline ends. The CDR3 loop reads CASKLPLNYGYTF. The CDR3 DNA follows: TGTGCCAGCAAACTTCCCCTAAACTATGGCTACACCTTC.

CDR3 bases: TGCGCCAGCAGCACCGGGACAGCGAACACTGAAGCTTTCTTT. This translates into CASSTGTANTEAFF. The V and J genes are TRBV5-1 and TRBJ1-1, with 7 nucleotides matching TRBD1. Germline loops: CDR1 SGHRS, CDR2 YFSETQ. The CDR3 has 14 residues. V shed 4 bases, J shed 1 base, and the junction held 4 bases outside the gene matches.

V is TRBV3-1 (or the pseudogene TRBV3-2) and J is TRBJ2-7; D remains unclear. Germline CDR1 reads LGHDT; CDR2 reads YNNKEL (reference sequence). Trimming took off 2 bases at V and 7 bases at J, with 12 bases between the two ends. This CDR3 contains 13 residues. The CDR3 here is CASSQTSEREQYF. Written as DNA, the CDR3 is TGTGCCAGCAGCCAAACATCAGAGAGGGAGCAGTACTTC.

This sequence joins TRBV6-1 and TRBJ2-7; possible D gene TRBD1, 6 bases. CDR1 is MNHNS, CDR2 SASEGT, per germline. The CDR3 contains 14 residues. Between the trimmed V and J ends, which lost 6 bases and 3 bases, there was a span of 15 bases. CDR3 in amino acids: CASSNGPGVYEQYF. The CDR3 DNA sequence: TGTGCCAGCAGCAACGGGCCAGGGGTCTACGAGCAGTACTTC.

CDR3 in DNA: TGTGCCAGCAGCCAAGAGGGACTAGCAGGCGGGGAGCTGTTTTTT. Translated: CASSQEGLAGGELFF. The chain recombines TRBV3-1 (or the pseudogene TRBV3-2) with TRBJ2-2; TRBD2 agrees at 9 bases. Germline assignment: CDR1 LGHDT and CDR2 YNNKEL (reference sequence). This CDR3 spans 15 amino acids. The V and J ends lost 0 bases and 7 bases, in that order; junction bases with no gene match: 3.

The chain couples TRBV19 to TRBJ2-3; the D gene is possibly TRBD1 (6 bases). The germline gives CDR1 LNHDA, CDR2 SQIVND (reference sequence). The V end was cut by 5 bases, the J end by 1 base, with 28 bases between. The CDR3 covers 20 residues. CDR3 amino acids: CASSLEPSDRSGQRTDTQYF. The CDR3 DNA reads TGTGCCAGTAGTCTCGAACCCTCGGACAGAAGTGGCCAACGCACAGATACGCAGTATTTT.

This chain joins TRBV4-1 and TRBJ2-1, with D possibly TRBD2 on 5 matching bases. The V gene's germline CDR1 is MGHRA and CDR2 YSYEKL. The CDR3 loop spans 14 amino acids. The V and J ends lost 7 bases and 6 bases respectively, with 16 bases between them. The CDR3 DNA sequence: TGCGCCAGCACCTCAAGGTCGGGGATCAATGAGCAGTTCTTC. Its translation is CASTSRSGINEQFF.

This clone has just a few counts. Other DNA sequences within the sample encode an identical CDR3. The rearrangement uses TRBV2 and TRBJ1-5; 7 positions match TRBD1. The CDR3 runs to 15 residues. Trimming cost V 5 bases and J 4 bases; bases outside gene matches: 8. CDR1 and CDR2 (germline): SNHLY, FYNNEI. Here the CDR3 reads CASSRWDRGNQPQHF. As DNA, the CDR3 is TGTGCCAGCAGTCGGTGGGACAGAGGAAATCAGCCCCAGCATTTT. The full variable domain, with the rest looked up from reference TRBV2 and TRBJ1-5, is EPEVTQTPSHQVTQMGQEVILRCVPISNHLYFYWYRQILGQKVEFLVSFYNNEISEKSEIFDDQFSVERPDGSNFTLKIRSTKLEDSAMYFCASSRWDRGNQPQHFGDGTRLSIL.

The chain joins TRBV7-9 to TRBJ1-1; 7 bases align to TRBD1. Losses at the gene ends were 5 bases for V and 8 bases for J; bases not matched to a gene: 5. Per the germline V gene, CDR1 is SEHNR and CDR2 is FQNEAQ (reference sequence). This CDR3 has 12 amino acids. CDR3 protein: CASSIQGPEAFF. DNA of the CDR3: TGTGCCAGCAGCATACAGGGGCCAGAAGCTTTCTTT.

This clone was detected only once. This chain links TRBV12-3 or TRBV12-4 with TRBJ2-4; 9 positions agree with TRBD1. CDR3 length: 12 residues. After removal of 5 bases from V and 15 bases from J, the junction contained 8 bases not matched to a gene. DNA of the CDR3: TGTGCCAGCAGTCCCTCTTCGGGACAGGGGTACTTC. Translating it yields CASSPSSGQGYF.

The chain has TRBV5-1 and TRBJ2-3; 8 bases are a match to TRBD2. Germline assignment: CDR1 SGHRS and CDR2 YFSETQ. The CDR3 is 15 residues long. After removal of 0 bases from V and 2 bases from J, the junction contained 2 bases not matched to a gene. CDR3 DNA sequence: TGCGCCAGCAGCTTGGCGGGGGGGCCCACAGATACGCAGTATTTT. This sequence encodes CASSLAGGPTDTQYF.

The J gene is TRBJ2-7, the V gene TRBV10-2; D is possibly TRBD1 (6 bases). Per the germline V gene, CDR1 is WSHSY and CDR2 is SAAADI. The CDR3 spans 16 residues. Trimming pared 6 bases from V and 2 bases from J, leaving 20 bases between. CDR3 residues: CASSLGPGQLTYEQYF. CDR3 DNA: TGCGCCAGCAGCCTCGGCCCAGGACAGCTTACCTACGAGCAGTACTTC.

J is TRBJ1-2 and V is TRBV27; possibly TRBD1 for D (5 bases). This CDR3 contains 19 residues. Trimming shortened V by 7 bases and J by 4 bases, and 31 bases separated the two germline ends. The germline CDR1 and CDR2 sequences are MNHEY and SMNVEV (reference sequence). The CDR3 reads CASTRWVAGERFLTYGYTF. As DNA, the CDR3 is TGTGCCAGCACCCGTTGGGTGGCGGGGGAAAGATTCCTTACCTATGGCTACACCTTC.